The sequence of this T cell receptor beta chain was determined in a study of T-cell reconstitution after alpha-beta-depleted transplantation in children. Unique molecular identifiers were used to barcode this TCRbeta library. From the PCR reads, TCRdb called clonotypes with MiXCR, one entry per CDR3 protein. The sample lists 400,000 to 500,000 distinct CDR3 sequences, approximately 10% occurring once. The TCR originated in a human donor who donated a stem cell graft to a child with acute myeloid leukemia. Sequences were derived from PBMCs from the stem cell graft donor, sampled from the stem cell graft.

CDR3 amino acids: CASSLAGEIGSTDTQYF. Written as DNA, the CDR3 is TGTGCCAGCAGTCTAGCGGGAGAGATTGGCAGCACAGATACGCAGTATTTT. The chain joins TRBV7-8 to TRBJ2-3; 10 nucleotides agree with TRBD2. Looked up from germline, CDR1 is SGHVS and CDR2 is FQNEAQ. The CDR3 extends over 17 amino acids. V dropped 6 bases and J dropped 0; count of bases not matched to a gene: 9. Complete variable domain (other parts from reference TRBV7-8 and TRBJ2-3): GAGVSQSPRYKVAKRGQDVALRCDPISGHVSLFWYQQALGQGPEFLTYFQNEAQLDKSGLPSDRFFAERPEGSVSTLKIQRTQQEDSAVYLCASSLAGEIGSTDTQYFGPGTRLTVL.